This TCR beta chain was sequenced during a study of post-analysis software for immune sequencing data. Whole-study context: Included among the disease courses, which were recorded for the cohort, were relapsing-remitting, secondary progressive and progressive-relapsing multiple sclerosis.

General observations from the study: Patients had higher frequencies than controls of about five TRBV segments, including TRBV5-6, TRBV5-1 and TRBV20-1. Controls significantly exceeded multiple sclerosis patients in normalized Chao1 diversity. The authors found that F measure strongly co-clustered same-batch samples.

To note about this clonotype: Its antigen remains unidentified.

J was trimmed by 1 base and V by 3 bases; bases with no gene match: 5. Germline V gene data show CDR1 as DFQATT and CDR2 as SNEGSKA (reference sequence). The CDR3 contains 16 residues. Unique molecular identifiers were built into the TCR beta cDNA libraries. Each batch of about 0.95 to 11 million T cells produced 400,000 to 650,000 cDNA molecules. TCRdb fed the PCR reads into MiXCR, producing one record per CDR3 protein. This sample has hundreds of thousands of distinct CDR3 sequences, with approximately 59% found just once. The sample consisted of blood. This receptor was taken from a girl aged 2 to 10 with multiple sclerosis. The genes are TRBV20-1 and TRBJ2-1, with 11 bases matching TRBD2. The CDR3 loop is CSASVLAGGSYNEQFF. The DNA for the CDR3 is TGCAGTGCTAGCGTTCTAGCGGGGGGATCCTACAATGAGCAGTTCTTC.